Reported below is one T cell receptor (beta chain). What it binds is not known. This sample is drawn from a study of cytomegalovirus exposure and HLA in healthy donors. Across the whole study: An analysis done earlier identified around 100 million unique TCR beta sequences from 190 million or so T cells. General study points: With high specificity and sensitivity, the classifier reportedly diagnosed cytomegalovirus status. As a later analysis revealed, most CMV-associated TCR beta chains appeared HLA-restricted.

CDR1 is SNHLY, CDR2 FYNNEI, per germline. The CDR3 is 12 residues long. V gave up 1 base and J gave up 11 bases, with 9 bases separating them. This PCR relied on a set of 60 Vbeta primers and 13 Jbeta primers. Sequenced by immunoSEQ multiplex PCR; TCRdb stores in-frame clones only, minus some. The data hold about 88,000 clones, with just under 90% observed a single time. The V and J genes are TRBV2 and TRBJ2-1; D ambiguous. Sequencing input: PBMCs. The clonotype comes from a man aged 18 to 35 in good health and CMV-seronegative. The CDR3 DNA reads as TGTGCCAGCAGTGAAGGAGTAGCTAAGCAGTTCTTC. It yields the protein CASSEGVAKQFF.